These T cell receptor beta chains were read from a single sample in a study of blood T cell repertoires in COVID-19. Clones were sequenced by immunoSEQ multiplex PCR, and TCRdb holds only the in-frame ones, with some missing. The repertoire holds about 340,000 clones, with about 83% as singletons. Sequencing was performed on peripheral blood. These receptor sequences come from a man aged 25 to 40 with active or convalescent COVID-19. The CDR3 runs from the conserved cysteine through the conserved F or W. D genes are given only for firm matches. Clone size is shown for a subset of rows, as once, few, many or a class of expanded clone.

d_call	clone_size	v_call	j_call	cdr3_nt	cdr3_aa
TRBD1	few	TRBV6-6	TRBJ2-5	TGTGCCAGCAGTTACCGCAGGGGGCCAGAGACCCAGTACTTC	CASSYRRGPETQYF
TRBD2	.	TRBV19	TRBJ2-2	TGTGCCAGTAGTATAGGTCGGCGGGAGGTTGGCGGGGAGCTGTTTTTT	CASSIGRREVGGELFF
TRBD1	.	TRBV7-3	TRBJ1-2	TGTGCCAGCAGCTTTGACAGGGGAAGCTACACCTTC	CASSFDRGSYTF
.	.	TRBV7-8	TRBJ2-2	TGTGCCAGCAGCTTAAACAGGGTGGCCGGGGAGCTGTTTTTT	CASSLNRVAGELFF
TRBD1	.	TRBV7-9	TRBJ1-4	TGTGCCAGCAGTCAAGGACAGGGGTTCGGGGGCGAAAAACTGTTTTTT	CASSQGQGFGGEKLFF
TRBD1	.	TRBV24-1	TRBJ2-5	TGTGCCACCAGTGATTTGCGGGACAGGGTCCAAGAGACCCAGTACTTC	CATSDLRDRVQETQYF
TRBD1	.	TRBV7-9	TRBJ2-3	TGTGCCAGCAGCTCTACCGGGACAGGGGGCTCAGATACGCAGTATTTT	CASSSTGTGGSDTQYF
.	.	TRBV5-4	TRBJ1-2	TGTGCCAGCAGACAGCAACAGGGCGTAAGGAATGGCTACACCTTC	CASRQQQGVRNGYTF
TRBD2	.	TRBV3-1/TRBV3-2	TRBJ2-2	TGTGCCAGCAGCCTTCCCGAGAGGGCTAGCGGTTCCGGGGAGCTGTTTTTT	CASSLPERASGSGELFF
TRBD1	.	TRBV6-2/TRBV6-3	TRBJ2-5	TGTGCCAGCAGTGCGAGGGACAGGGAAGAGACCCAGTACTTC	CASSARDREETQYF
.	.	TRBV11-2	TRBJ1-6	TGTGCCAGCAGCTCCACAGGGAATTCACCCCTCCACTTT	CASSSTGNSPLHF
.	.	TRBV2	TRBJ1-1	TGTGCCAGCAGTGACCACCGGGGGGTCCGAGAAGCTTTCTTT	CASSDHRGVREAFF
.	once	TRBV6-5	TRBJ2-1	TGTGCCAGCAGTTCCAACAGCTATGAGCAGTTCTTC	CASSSNSYEQFF
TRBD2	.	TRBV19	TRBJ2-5	TGTGCCAGTAGTGGGGGGGCTCTAGCGGGAGTCGCGGAGACCCAGTACTTC	CASSGGALAGVAETQYF
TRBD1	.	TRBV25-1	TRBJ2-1	TGTGCCAGCAATCCCAGGGGGATCAATGAGCAGTTCTTC	CASNPRGINEQFF
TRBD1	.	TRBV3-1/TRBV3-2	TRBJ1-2	TGTGCCAGCAGTCGTGGGGCCAGAACAGGGGCTAACTATGGCTACACCTTC	CASSRGARTGANYGYTF
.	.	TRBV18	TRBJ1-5	TGTGCCAGCTCACCAAGCGAGAGGGAGCCCCAGCATTTT	CASSPSEREPQHF
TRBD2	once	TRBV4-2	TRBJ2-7	TGTGCCAGCAGCCCAACGGGAGGGGGGGACATCTACGAGCAGTACTTC	CASSPTGGGDIYEQYF
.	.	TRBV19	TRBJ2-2	TGTGCCAGTAAGCATGAACAGATCACCGGGGAGCTGTTTTTT	CASKHEQITGELFF
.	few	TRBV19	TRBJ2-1	TGTGCCAGTAGTATAGATATCGTAACAGGCAATGAGCAGTTCTTC	CASSIDIVTGNEQFF
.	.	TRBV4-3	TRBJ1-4	TGCGCCAGCAGCCAAGACCATGGAGGGTTTGGAAAACTGTTTTTT	CASSQDHGGFGKLFF
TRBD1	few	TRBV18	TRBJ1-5	TGTGCCAGCTCACCAGGGGACAGTAATCAGCCCCAGCATTTT	CASSPGDSNQPQHF
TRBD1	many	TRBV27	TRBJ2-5	TGTGCCAGCAGTTTAACTTTTCAGGGGGCTTCGTACCAAGAGACCCAGTACTTC	CASSLTFQGASYQETQYF
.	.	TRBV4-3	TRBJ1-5	TGCGCCAGCAGCCAAGGCGAGGGGCCCCAGCATTTT	CASSQGEGPQHF
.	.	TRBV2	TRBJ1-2	TGTGCCAGCAGTTTCGACAGGCGCGGCGGCTACACCTTC	CASSFDRRGGYTF
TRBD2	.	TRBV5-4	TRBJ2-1	TGTGCCAGCAGCTTGGGACTAGCGGGGGCCTACAATGAGCAGTTCTTC	CASSLGLAGAYNEQFF
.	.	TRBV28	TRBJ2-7	TGTGCCAGCAGCACCTACGAGCAGTACTTC	CASSTYEQYF
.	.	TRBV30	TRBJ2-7	TGTGCCTGGAGTGCCGGCAGGGGCAGGAACGAGCAGTACTTC	CAWSAGRGRNEQYF
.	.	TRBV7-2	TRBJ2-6	TGTGCCAGCAGCTCAGGACTCCTCTCTGGGGCCAACGTCCTGACTTTC	CASSSGLLSGANVLTF
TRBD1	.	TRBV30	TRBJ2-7	TGTGCCTGGGGGACAGGAGCGTCCTACGAGCAGTACTTC	CAWGTGASYEQYF
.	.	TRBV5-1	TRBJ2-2	TGCGCCAGCAGCTTGTCCCCGGGGACCGGGGAGCTGTTTTTT	CASSLSPGTGELFF
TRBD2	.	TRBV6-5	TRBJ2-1	TGTGCCAGCAGTCCGGGACTAGCGGATTACAATGAGCAGTTCTTC	CASSPGLADYNEQFF
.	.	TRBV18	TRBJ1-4	TGTGCCAGCTCACCGGAGGGTGTACTTAATGAAAAACTGTTTTTT	CASSPEGVLNEKLFF
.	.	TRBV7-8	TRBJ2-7	TGTGCCAGCAGCTTAGGTGACGGGGGGCAGTACTTC	CASSLGDGGQYF
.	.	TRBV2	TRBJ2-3	TGTGCCAGCAGTGAAGAGGGAGTGGGCTCGGATACGCAGTATTTT	CASSEEGVGSDTQYF
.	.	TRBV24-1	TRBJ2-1	TGTGCCACCGGGGGGAACTCTAAACGGTTCTTC	CATGGNSKRFF
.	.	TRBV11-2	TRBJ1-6	TGTGCCAGCAGCTTTGCAGAGCGGTCACCCCTCCACTTT	CASSFAERSPLHF
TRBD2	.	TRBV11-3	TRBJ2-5	TGTGCCAGCAGCCCGGGACTAGCTGAGACCCAGTACTTC	CASSPGLAETQYF
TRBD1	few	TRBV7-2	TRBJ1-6	TGTGCCAGCAGCCCAGTAACAGGGGGCAGATCACCCCTCCACTTT	CASSPVTGGRSPLHF
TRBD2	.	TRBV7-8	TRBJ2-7	TGTGCCAGCAGCTTATCAGGACTAGCGGGGAACGAGCAGTACTTC	CASSLSGLAGNEQYF
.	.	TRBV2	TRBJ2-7	TGTGCCAGCAGGGAGCTGTTTCTCTCCTACGAGCAGTACTTC	CASRELFLSYEQYF
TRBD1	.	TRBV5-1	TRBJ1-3	TGCGCCAGCAGCCCCCGACAGGGGGCGAACTCTGGAAACACCATATATTTT	CASSPRQGANSGNTIYF
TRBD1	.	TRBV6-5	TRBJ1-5	TGTGCCAGCAGTTACCAGGGGGGCGGTCAGCCCCAGCATTTT	CASSYQGGGQPQHF
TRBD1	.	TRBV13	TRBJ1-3	TGTGCCAGCAGCCACGGACAGGGGGCGCAAAACACCATATATTTT	CASSHGQGAQNTIYF
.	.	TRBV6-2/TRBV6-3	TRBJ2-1	TGTGCCAGCAGCCCTACAGGCAATGAGCAGTTCTTC	CASSPTGNEQFF
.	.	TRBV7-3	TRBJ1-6	TGTGCCAGCAGAGTCGGCCAAGCGGGCGGAAAAAATAATTCACCCCTCCACTTT	CASRVGQAGGKNNSPLHF
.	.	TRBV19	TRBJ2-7	TGTGCCAGTAGTATAGGTCAGGGAAGCTCCTACGAGCAGTACTTC	CASSIGQGSSYEQYF
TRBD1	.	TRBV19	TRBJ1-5	TGTGCCAGTACACAGGGGACAGGGAGCGGCAGGGGCAATCAGCCCCAGCATTTT	CASTQGTGSGRGNQPQHF
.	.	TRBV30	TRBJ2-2	TGTGCCTGGAGTGTTCGGGTCACCGGGGAGCTGTTTTTT	CAWSVRVTGELFF
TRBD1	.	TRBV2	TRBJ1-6	TGTGCCAGCAGCGCCGGGACAGGGGGTTCACCCCTCCACTTT	CASSAGTGGSPLHF
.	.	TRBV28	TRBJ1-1	TGTGCCAGCAGTTCTCCCCCAAGGGGGAACACTGAAGCTTTCTTT	CASSSPPRGNTEAFF
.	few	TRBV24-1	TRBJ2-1	TGTGCCACCAGTGCGCCCCGCGGGACAGTTGCCAATGAGCAGTTCTTC	CATSAPRGTVANEQFF
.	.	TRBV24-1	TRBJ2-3	TGTGCCACCAGTGATGGGGCCACAGATACGCAGTATTTT	CATSDGATDTQYF
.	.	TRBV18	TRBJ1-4	TGTGCCAGCGGGCGAGCAACTAATGAAAAACTGTTTTTT	CASGRATNEKLFF
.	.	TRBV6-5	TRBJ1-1	TGTGCCAGCAGTCCCCCGGGGGACACTGAAGCTTTCTTT	CASSPPGDTEAFF